This T cell receptor (beta chain) was documented in a study of T cell repertoires in cytomegalovirus infection. Overall study results and limits: CMV-specific HLA-C-restricted TCR beta clonotypes dominated the ex vivo response.

This clonotype has ten or more counts. Its target is not known. One entry per CDR3 protein results from TCRdb running MiXCR on the reads. The top ten hold about 22% of the sample, which has tens of thousands of distinct CDR3 sequences, over 3.5% seen once. Germline CDR1 reads LNHDA; CDR2 reads SQIVND (reference sequence). Trimming removed 3 bases from V and 7 bases from J; junction bases left unmatched: 11. The CDR3 sequence is 16 residues long. The genes are TRBV19 and TRBJ1-1; 10 bases align to TRBD1. The TCR sequence derives from a human donor in good health (CMV status not recorded). Some clones in this sample may be carry-over from other donors' samples. Sequencing used PBMCs. The CDR3 coding sequence is TGTGCCAGTAGTATTTTCCCCGGACAGGGGGAAGGTGAAGCTTTCTTT. Its protein product is CASSIFPGQGEGEAFF. The whole variable domain, remainder taken from reference TRBV19 and TRBJ1-1, is DGGITQSPKYLFRKEGQNVTLSCEQNLNHDAMYWYRQDPGQGLRLIYYSQIVNDFQKGDIAEGYSVSREKKESFPLTVTSAQKNPTAFYLCASSIFPGQGEGEAFFGQGTRLTVV.